Listed below are T cell receptor beta chains from one sample, sequenced in a study of patients and donors after allogeneic stem cell transplantation. One entry per CDR3 protein results from TCRdb running MiXCR on the RT-PCR reads. The repertoire holds about 960,000 distinct CDR3 sequences, with roughly 18% as singletons. Sequenced material: blood, either unsorted or a sorted T cell fraction (not recorded which). These receptors were obtained from a human donor who was either an allogeneic HSCT recipient or a stem cell or donor lymphocyte infusion donor (not recorded which). It is not recorded whose cells these are; they may come from a transplant donor. The CDR3 runs from the conserved cysteine through the conserved F or W. The D gene is left open where the match is weak. The listing skips clone size in some rows; elsewhere it reads once, few, many or a size class.

clone_size: .; j_call: TRBJ2-2; d_call: TRBD2; v_call: TRBV6-2/TRBV6-3; cdr3_nt: TGTGCCAGCACGGAGGGACTAGCGAACACCGGGGAGCTGTTTTTT; cdr3_aa: CASTEGLANTGELFF
clone_size: many; j_call: TRBJ1-2; d_call: .; v_call: TRBV29-1; cdr3_nt: TGCAGCGTTCAGGGGCGGAAAAGTGGCTACACCTTC; cdr3_aa: CSVQGRKSGYTF
clone_size: few; j_call: TRBJ2-1; d_call: TRBD2; v_call: TRBV18; cdr3_nt: TGTGCCAGCTCACCAAGGGGGACTAGCGGGAACTATGAGCAGTTCTTC; cdr3_aa: CASSPRGTSGNYEQFF
clone_size: .; j_call: TRBJ1-2; d_call: .; v_call: TRBV9; cdr3_nt: TGTGCCAGCAGCCCGAACGGGGCTGGCTACACCTTC; cdr3_aa: CASSPNGAGYTF
clone_size: .; j_call: TRBJ1-2; d_call: TRBD1; v_call: TRBV20-1; cdr3_nt: TGCAGTGCTAGACTTGGGACAGGACACTTCTATGGCTACACCTTC; cdr3_aa: CSARLGTGHFYGYTF
clone_size: few; j_call: TRBJ2-7; d_call: TRBD1; v_call: TRBV13; cdr3_nt: TGTGCCAGCAGCTTAGAGCCAGTCGGGACAGCTGAGCAGTACTTC; cdr3_aa: CASSLEPVGTAEQYF
clone_size: .; j_call: TRBJ2-1; d_call: .; v_call: TRBV24-1; cdr3_nt: TGTGCCACCACTCCGGGGTGGACGTCGCATAATGAGCAGTTCTTC; cdr3_aa: CATTPGWTSHNEQFF
clone_size: .; j_call: TRBJ2-3; d_call: TRBD2; v_call: TRBV20-1; cdr3_nt: TGCAGTGCTAGGACGGGGGGGATGGATACGCAGTATTTT; cdr3_aa: CSARTGGMDTQYF
clone_size: few; j_call: TRBJ2-7; d_call: .; v_call: TRBV7-9; cdr3_nt: TGTGCCAGCAGTGATCCCTACGAGCAGTACTTC; cdr3_aa: CASSDPYEQYF
clone_size: few; j_call: TRBJ2-7; d_call: TRBD1; v_call: TRBV7-9; cdr3_nt: TGTGCCAGCACGGCCCGGGACAGGGCCTACGAGCAGTACTTC; cdr3_aa: CASTARDRAYEQYF
clone_size: .; j_call: TRBJ1-1; d_call: .; v_call: TRBV7-2; cdr3_nt: TGTGCCAGCAGCCTAAGGGCCGGGCTCACGAACACTGAAGCTTTCTTT; cdr3_aa: CASSLRAGLTNTEAFF
clone_size: few; j_call: TRBJ1-2; d_call: TRBD1; v_call: TRBV3-1; cdr3_nt: TGTGCCAGCAGCCAACTCGGGACAGGGGGTCATGGCTACACCTTC; cdr3_aa: CASSQLGTGGHGYTF
clone_size: .; j_call: TRBJ1-5; d_call: TRBD1; v_call: TRBV6-1; cdr3_nt: TGTGCCAGCAGCACCAGGGACAGGGGATTCAATCAGCCCCAGCATTTT; cdr3_aa: CASSTRDRGFNQPQHF
clone_size: few; j_call: TRBJ1-1; d_call: .; v_call: TRBV4-3; cdr3_nt: TGCGCCAGCAGCCAAGCCCTATCAGCAGGGACCACTGAAGCTTTCTTT; cdr3_aa: CASSQALSAGTTEAFF
clone_size: .; j_call: TRBJ2-1; d_call: TRBD2; v_call: TRBV7-8; cdr3_nt: TGTGCCAGCAGCTTAGCTGGTAGCGGGGGGGACAATGAGCAGTTCTTC; cdr3_aa: CASSLAGSGGDNEQFF
clone_size: few; j_call: TRBJ2-7; d_call: .; v_call: TRBV21-1; cdr3_nt: TGTGCCAGCAGCAAATGCGCAGGGACCAACAACTTAGATACCTACGAGCAGTACTTC; cdr3_aa: CASSKCAGTNNLDTYEQYF
clone_size: .; j_call: TRBJ1-2; d_call: .; v_call: TRBV6-5; cdr3_nt: TGTGCCAGCAGTTGGAGGGCTACTAATGGCTACACCTTC; cdr3_aa: CASSWRATNGYTF
clone_size: .; j_call: TRBJ2-7; d_call: TRBD1; v_call: TRBV5-1; cdr3_nt: TGCGCCAGCCATGTGACAGGGGGGGTGAACGAGCAGTACTTC; cdr3_aa: CASHVTGGVNEQYF
clone_size: .; j_call: TRBJ2-7; d_call: .; v_call: TRBV27; cdr3_nt: TGTGCCAGCAGTTTTGTGGCAGATCCCCTCGAGCAGTACTTC; cdr3_aa: CASSFVADPLEQYF
clone_size: few; j_call: TRBJ2-7; d_call: .; v_call: TRBV7-8; cdr3_nt: TGTGCCAGCAGCTTAACGACGGCTCTCTACGAGCAGTACTTC; cdr3_aa: CASSLTTALYEQYF
clone_size: .; j_call: TRBJ2-5; d_call: TRBD2; v_call: TRBV18; cdr3_nt: TGTGCCAGCTCACCACCACCGGGACTACAAGAGACCCAGTACTTC; cdr3_aa: CASSPPPGLQETQYF
clone_size: .; j_call: TRBJ2-3; d_call: .; v_call: TRBV6-2/TRBV6-3; cdr3_nt: TGTGCCAGCGTTAGGGGGGCCGGTACAGATACGCAGTATTTT; cdr3_aa: CASVRGAGTDTQYF
clone_size: .; j_call: TRBJ2-4; d_call: .; v_call: TRBV20-1; cdr3_nt: TGCAGTGCGCCCACCCAAGGGGTTGGGCACATTCAGTACTTC; cdr3_aa: CSAPTQGVGHIQYF
clone_size: few; j_call: TRBJ2-7; d_call: .; v_call: TRBV15; cdr3_nt: TGTGCCACCAGCAGCAACAGGGTCCACGAGCAGTACTTC; cdr3_aa: CATSSNRVHEQYF
clone_size: few; j_call: TRBJ2-7; d_call: TRBD1; v_call: TRBV25-1; cdr3_nt: TGTGCCAGCAGTGAATGGCCACAGGGGAAAAACGAGCAGTACTTC; cdr3_aa: CASSEWPQGKNEQYF
clone_size: .; j_call: TRBJ2-2; d_call: .; v_call: TRBV7-3; cdr3_nt: TGTGCCAGCAGCTTCGGGGCAGGGGTTACCGGGGAGCTGTTTTTT; cdr3_aa: CASSFGAGVTGELFF
clone_size: few; j_call: TRBJ2-3; d_call: .; v_call: TRBV11-2; cdr3_nt: TGTGCCAGCAGCTTAGGGGGGCCCCCGCAGTATTTT; cdr3_aa: CASSLGGPPQYF
clone_size: many; j_call: TRBJ1-1; d_call: .; v_call: TRBV10-3; cdr3_nt: TGTGCCATCAGTGAACAGGGGAACACTGAAGCTTTCTTT; cdr3_aa: CAISEQGNTEAFF
clone_size: .; j_call: TRBJ1-4; d_call: .; v_call: TRBV9; cdr3_nt: TGTGCCAGCAGCGTAGAGGATGAAAAACTGTTTTTT; cdr3_aa: CASSVEDEKLFF
clone_size: few; j_call: TRBJ2-5; d_call: .; v_call: TRBV12-3/TRBV12-4; cdr3_nt: TGTGCCAGCAGTTTAGGAAGGGGGGCCCAGTACTTC; cdr3_aa: CASSLGRGAQYF
clone_size: .; j_call: TRBJ2-7; d_call: TRBD1; v_call: TRBV6-1; cdr3_nt: TGTGCCAGCAGTCATACAGGGGTAGGGTTTACGGACTACGAGCAGTACTTC; cdr3_aa: CASSHTGVGFTDYEQYF
clone_size: few; j_call: TRBJ2-5; d_call: TRBD1; v_call: TRBV4-1; cdr3_nt: TGCGCCAGCAGCCCACTCGGAAGGGACAGCCAAGAGACCCAGTACTTC; cdr3_aa: CASSPLGRDSQETQYF
clone_size: few; j_call: TRBJ1-5; d_call: TRBD1; v_call: TRBV7-6; cdr3_nt: TGTGCCAGCAGCCCCCAGACAGGGGGGAGCAATCAGCCCCAGCATTTT; cdr3_aa: CASSPQTGGSNQPQHF
clone_size: .; j_call: TRBJ1-1; d_call: .; v_call: TRBV11-3; cdr3_nt: TGTGCCAGCAGCCCATTCTGGACACCGAACACTGAAGCTTTCTTT; cdr3_aa: CASSPFWTPNTEAFF
clone_size: once; j_call: TRBJ2-6; d_call: .; v_call: TRBV7-8; cdr3_nt: TGTGCCAGCAGCTTAGTAAGGATGGCTGGGGCCAACGTCCTGACTTTC; cdr3_aa: CASSLVRMAGANVLTF
clone_size: few; j_call: TRBJ2-7; d_call: TRBD1; v_call: TRBV7-2; cdr3_nt: TGTGCCAGCAGAAACAGGGGGACCTACGAGCAGTACTTC; cdr3_aa: CASRNRGTYEQYF
clone_size: few; j_call: TRBJ1-4; d_call: TRBD1; v_call: TRBV27; cdr3_nt: TGTGCCAGCAGTCCGACAGGGTTTATTGAAAAACTGTTTTTT; cdr3_aa: CASSPTGFIEKLFF
clone_size: .; j_call: TRBJ2-1; d_call: .; v_call: TRBV6-1; cdr3_nt: TGTGCCAGCAGACTCCGGGACGCGACCTACTACAATGAGCAGTTCTTC; cdr3_aa: CASRLRDATYYNEQFF
clone_size: few; j_call: TRBJ2-6; d_call: TRBD1; v_call: TRBV5-1; cdr3_nt: TGCGCCAGCAGCTTAGGACAGGGGTCCTCTGGGGCCAACGTCCTGACTTTC; cdr3_aa: CASSLGQGSSGANVLTF
clone_size: .; j_call: TRBJ2-7; d_call: .; v_call: TRBV2; cdr3_nt: TGTGCCAGCAGGCCTAGGAACACCTACGAGCAGTACTTC; cdr3_aa: CASRPRNTYEQYF
clone_size: .; j_call: TRBJ2-6; d_call: TRBD1; v_call: TRBV15; cdr3_nt: TGTGCCTCCCACAGGGGCGACTCTGGGGCCAACGTCCTGACTTTC; cdr3_aa: CASHRGDSGANVLTF
clone_size: .; j_call: TRBJ1-2; d_call: .; v_call: TRBV20-1; cdr3_nt: TGCAGTTCGAAACGGTCAGAGCGGGCTCCTAAGTATGGCTACACCTTC; cdr3_aa: CSSKRSERAPKYGYTF
clone_size: .; j_call: TRBJ1-5; d_call: TRBD1; v_call: TRBV6-1; cdr3_nt: TGTGCCAGCAGTGAAGGACAGGGCGGCCAGCCCCAGCATTTT; cdr3_aa: CASSEGQGGQPQHF
clone_size: .; j_call: TRBJ2-3; d_call: .; v_call: TRBV20-1; cdr3_nt: TGCAGTGCTAGAAAATCAGGGGCCGGGGTGGATACGCAGTATTTT; cdr3_aa: CSARKSGAGVDTQYF
clone_size: many; j_call: TRBJ2-2; d_call: TRBD2; v_call: TRBV12-3/TRBV12-4; cdr3_nt: TGTGCCAGCTGCTACCCAGCGGGAGGAACGAACACCGGGGAGCTGTTTTTT; cdr3_aa: CASCYPAGGTNTGELFF
clone_size: .; j_call: TRBJ1-2; d_call: .; v_call: TRBV12-3/TRBV12-4; cdr3_nt: TGTGCCAGCAGTTTTTATTGGGGGGCGCAGGGCACCTTC; cdr3_aa: CASSFYWGAQGTF
clone_size: .; j_call: TRBJ2-5; d_call: TRBD2; v_call: TRBV3-1; cdr3_nt: TGTGCCAGCAGCCAAGCAGGGAGGGCCGGGGAGACCCAGTACTTC; cdr3_aa: CASSQAGRAGETQYF
clone_size: .; j_call: TRBJ2-5; d_call: TRBD1; v_call: TRBV7-9; cdr3_nt: TGTGCCAGCAAGCAAAGACAGGGGTCCGGGACCCAGTACTTC; cdr3_aa: CASKQRQGSGTQYF